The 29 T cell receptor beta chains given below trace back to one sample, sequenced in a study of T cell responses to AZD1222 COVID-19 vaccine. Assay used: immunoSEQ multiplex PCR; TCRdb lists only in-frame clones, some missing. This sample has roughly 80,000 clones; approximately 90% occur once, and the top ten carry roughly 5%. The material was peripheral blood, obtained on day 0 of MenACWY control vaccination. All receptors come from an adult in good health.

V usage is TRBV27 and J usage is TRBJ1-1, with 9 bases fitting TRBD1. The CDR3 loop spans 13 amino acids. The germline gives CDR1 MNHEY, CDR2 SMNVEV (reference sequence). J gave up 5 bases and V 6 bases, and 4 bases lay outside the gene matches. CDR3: CASRTGTGTEAFF. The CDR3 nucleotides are TGTGCCAGCAGAACCGGGACAGGGACTGAAGCTTTCTTT.

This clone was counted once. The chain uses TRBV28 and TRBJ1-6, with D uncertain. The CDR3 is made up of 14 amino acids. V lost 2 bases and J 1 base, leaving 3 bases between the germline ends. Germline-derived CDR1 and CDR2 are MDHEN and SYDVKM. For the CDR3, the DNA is TGTGCCAGCAGTTTAGAGTCCTATAATTCACCCCTCCACTTT. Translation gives CASSLESYNSPLHF.

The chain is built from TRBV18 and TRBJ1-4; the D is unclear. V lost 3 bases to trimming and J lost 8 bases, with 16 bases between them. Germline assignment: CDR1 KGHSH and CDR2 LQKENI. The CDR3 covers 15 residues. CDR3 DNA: TGTGCCAGCTCACCGAAGTATAGCGAGCTCGAAAAACTGTTTTTT. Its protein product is CASSPKYSELEKLFF.

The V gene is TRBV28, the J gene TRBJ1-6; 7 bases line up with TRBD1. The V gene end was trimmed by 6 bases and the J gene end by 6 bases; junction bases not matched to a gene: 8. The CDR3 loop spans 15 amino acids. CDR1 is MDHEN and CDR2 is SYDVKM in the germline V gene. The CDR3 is CASRHMGQSNSPLHF. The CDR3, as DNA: TGTGCCAGCAGGCACATGGGACAGAGTAATTCACCCCTCCACTTT.

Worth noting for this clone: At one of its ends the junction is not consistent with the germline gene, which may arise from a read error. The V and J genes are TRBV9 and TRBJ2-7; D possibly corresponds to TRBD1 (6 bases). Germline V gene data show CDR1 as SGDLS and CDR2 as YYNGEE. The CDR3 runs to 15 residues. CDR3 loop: CASSPAGTHLYEQYF. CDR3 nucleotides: TGTGCCAGCAGCCCCGCCGGGACACATCTCTACGAGCAGTATTTC.

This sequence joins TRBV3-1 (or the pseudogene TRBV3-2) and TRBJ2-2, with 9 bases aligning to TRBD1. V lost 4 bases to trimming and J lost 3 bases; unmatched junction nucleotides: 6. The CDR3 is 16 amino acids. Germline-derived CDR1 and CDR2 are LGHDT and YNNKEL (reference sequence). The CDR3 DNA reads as TGTGCCAGCAGCCGGAGAACAGGGGGCGACACCGGGGAGCTGTTTTTT. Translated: CASSRRTGGDTGELFF.

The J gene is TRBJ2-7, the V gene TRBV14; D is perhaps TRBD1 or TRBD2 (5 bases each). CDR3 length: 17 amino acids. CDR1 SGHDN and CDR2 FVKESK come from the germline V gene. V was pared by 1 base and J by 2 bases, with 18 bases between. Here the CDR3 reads CASSQALGTGPTYEQYF. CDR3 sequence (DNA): TGTGCCAGCAGCCAAGCGTTGGGGACCGGGCCGACCTACGAGCAGTACTTC.

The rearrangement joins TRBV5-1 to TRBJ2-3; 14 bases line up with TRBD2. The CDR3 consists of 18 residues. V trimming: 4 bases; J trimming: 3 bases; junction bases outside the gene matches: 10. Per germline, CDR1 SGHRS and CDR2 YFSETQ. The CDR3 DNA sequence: TGCGCCAGCAGCCCTGGACTAGCGGGAGGAACGGTGACAGATACGCAGTATTTT. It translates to CASSPGLAGGTVTDTQYF.

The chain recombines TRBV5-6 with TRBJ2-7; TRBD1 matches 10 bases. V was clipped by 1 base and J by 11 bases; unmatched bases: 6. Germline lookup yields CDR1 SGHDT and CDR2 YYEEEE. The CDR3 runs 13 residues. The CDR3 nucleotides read TGTGCCAGCAGCTTGAGGGACAGGGGTTTAAAGTACTTC. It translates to CASSLRDRGLKYF.

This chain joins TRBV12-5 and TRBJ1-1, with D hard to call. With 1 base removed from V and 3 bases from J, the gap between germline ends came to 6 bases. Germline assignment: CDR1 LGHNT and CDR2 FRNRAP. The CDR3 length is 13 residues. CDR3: CASGLARDTEAFF. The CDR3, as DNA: TGTGCTAGTGGTTTGGCGCGGGACACTGAAGCTTTCTTT.

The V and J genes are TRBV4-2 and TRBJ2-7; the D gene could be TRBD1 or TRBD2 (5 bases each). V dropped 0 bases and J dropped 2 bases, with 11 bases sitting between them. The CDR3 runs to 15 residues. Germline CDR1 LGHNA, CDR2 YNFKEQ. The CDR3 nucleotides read TGTGCCAGCAGCCAAGATTTGGGGGAGACCTACGAGCAGTACTTC. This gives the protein CASSQDLGETYEQYF.

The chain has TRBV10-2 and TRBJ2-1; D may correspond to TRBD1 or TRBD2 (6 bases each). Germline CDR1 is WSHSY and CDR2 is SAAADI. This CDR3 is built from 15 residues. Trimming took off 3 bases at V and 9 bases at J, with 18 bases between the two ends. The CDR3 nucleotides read TGCGCCAGCAGTGATGGGGGGCCCCCGGTGGGTGAGCAGTTCTTC. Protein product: CASSDGGPPVGEQFF.

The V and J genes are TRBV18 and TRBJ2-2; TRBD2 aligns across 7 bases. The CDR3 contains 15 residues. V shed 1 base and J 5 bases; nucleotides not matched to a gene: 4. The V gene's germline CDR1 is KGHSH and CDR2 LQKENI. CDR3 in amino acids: CASSPRGRGTGELFF. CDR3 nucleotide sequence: TGTGCCAGCTCACCACGCGGGAGAGGGACCGGGGAGCTGTTTTTT. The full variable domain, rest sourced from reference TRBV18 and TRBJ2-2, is NAGVMQNPRHLVRRRGQEARLRCSPMKGHSHVYWYRQLPEEGLKFMVYLQKENIIDESGMPKERFSAEFPKEGPSILRIQQVVRGDSAAYFCASSPRGRGTGELFFGEGSRLTVL.

CDR3 region: CASSQTGLNTEAFF. The CDR3 nucleotides are TGTGCCAGCAGCCAGACAGGGTTAAACACTGAAGCTTTCTTT. This chain uses TRBV7-2 with TRBJ1-1, with 7 bases that match TRBD1. V shed 5 bases and J 2 bases; nucleotides not matched to a gene: 5. CDR1 and CDR2 from the germline V gene are SGHTA and FQGNSA. This CDR3 region has 14 residues.

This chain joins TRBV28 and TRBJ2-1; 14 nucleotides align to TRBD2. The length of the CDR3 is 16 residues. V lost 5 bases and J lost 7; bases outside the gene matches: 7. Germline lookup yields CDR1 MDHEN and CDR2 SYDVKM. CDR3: CASSPSGTSGRNEQFF. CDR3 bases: TGTGCCAGCAGTCCCTCCGGGACTAGCGGGAGAAATGAGCAGTTCTTC.

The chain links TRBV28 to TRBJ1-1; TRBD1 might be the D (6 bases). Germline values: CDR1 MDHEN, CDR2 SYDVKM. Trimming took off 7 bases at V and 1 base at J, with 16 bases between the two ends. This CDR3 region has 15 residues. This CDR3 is CASTDNREGNTEAFF. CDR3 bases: TGTGCCAGCACCGATAACAGGGAAGGGAACACTGAAGCTTTCTTT.

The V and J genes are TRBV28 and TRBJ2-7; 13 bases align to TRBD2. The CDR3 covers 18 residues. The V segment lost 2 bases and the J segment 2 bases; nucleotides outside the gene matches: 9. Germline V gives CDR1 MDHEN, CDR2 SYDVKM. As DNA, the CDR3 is TGTGCCAGCAGTTTAGTAATGGGACTAGCGGGATTAACCTACGAGCAGTACTTC. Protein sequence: CASSLVMGLAGLTYEQYF. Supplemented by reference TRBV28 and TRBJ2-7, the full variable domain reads DVKVTQSSRYLVKRTGEKVFLECVQDMDHENMFWYRQDPGLGLRLIYFSYDVKMKEKGDIPEGYSVSREKKERFSLILESASTNQTSMYLCASSLVMGLAGLTYEQYFGPGTRLTVT.

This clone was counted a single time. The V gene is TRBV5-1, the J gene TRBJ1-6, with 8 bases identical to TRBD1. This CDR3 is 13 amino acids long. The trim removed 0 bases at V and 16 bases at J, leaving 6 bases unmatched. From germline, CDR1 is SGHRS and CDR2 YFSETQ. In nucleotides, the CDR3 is TGCGCCAGCAGCTTGGAAGGACAGGGAAGACTCCACTTT. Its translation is CASSLEGQGRLHF.

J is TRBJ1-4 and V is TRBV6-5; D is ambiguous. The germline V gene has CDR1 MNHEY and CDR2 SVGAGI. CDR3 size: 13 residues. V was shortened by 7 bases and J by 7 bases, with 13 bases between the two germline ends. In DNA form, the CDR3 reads TGTGCCAGCACGAACGAGATAGGTGAAAAACTGTTTTTT. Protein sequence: CASTNEIGEKLFF.

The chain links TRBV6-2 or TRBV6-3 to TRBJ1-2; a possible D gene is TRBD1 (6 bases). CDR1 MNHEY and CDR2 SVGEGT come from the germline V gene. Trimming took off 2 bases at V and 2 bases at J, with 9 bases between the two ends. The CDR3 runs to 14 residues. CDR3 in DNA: TGTGCCAGCAGTTACAGGGGGTGGAACTATGGCTACACCTTC. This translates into CASSYRGWNYGYTF.

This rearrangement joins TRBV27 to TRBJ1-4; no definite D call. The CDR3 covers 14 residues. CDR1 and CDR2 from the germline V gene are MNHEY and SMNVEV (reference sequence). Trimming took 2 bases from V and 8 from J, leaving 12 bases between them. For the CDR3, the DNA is TGTGCCAGCAGTTTACTAGGGAATGGCGAAAAACTGTTTTTT. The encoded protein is CASSLLGNGEKLFF.

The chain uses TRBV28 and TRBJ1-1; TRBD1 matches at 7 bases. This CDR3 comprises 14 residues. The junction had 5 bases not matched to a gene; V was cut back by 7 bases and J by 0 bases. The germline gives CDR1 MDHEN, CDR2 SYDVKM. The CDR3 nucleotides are TGTGCCAGCAACTCAGGGGGGATGAACACTGAAGCTTTCTTT. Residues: CASNSGGMNTEAFF. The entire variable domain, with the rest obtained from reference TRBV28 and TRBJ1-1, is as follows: DVKVTQSSRYLVKRTGEKVFLECVQDMDHENMFWYRQDPGLGLRLIYFSYDVKMKEKGDIPEGYSVSREKKERFSLILESASTNQTSMYLCASNSGGMNTEAFFGQGTRLTVV.

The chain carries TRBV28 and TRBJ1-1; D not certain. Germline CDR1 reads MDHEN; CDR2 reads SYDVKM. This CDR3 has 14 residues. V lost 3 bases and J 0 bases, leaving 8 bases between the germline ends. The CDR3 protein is CASSFPSVNTEAFF. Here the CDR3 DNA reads TGTGCCAGCAGTTTCCCATCGGTGAACACTGAAGCTTTCTTT.

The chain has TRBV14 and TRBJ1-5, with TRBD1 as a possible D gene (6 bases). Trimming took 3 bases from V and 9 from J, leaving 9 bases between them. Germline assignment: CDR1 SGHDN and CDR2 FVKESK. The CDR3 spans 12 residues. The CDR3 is CASSHRGWPQHF. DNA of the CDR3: TGTGCCAGCAGCCATAGGGGGTGGCCCCAGCATTTT.

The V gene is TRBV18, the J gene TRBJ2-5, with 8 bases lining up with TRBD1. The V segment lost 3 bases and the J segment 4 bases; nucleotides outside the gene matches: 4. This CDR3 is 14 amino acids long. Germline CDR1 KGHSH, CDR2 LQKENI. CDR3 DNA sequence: TGTGCCAGCTCACCGCCCGGGACAGGAGAGACCCAGTACTTC. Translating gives CASSPPGTGETQYF.

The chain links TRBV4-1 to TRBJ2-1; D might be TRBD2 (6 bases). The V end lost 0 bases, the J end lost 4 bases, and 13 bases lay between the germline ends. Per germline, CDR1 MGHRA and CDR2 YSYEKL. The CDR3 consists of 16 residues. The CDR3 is CASSQDANGRYNEQFF. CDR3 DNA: TGCGCCAGCAGCCAAGATGCGAATGGGAGGTACAATGAGCAGTTCTTC.

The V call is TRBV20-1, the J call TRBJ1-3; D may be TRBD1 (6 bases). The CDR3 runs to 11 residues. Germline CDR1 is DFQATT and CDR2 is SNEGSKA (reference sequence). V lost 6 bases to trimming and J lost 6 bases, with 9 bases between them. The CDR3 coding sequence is TGCAGTGCCCGGGGGGCAAACACCATATATTTT. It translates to CSARGANTIYF.

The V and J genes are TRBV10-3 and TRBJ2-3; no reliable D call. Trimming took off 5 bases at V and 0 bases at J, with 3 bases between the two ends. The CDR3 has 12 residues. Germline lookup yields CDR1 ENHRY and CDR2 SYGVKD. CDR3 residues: CAISFSTDTQYF. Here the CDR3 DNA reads TGTGCCATCAGTTTTAGCACAGATACGCAGTATTTT.

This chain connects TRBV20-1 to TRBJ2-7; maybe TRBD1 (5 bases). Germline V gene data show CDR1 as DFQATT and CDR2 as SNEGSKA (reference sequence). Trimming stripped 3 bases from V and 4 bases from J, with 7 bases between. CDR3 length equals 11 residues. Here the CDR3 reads CSASQGYEQYF. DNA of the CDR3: TGCAGTGCTAGTCAGGGATACGAGCAGTACTTC.